The sequence of this TCR beta chain was determined in a study of identical twins. Points from the study as a whole: Compared with unrelated sharing, twin-shared out-of-frame alpha sequences had more low-probability sequences. Cross-sectional statistical analysis was relied on for the conclusions, without the same donors being followed.

This clonotype showed up just a few times. Its antigen is as yet unknown. Unique molecular identifiers were present on the cDNA, which also gained a universal primer site by template switching. In TCRdb, the 5' RACE reads were re-called with MiXCR into one record per CDR3 protein. The sample shows about 900,000 distinct CDR3 sequences, roughly an eighth of them seen only once. The CDR3 is 15 amino acids. The V segment lost 6 bases and the J segment 2 bases; nucleotides outside the gene matches: 9. Germline V gene lookup returns CDR1 DFQATT and CDR2 SNEGSKA (reference sequence). This sample also appeared in a second study, on yellow fever vaccine responses in identical twins.

V is TRBV20-1 and J is TRBJ2-3; 9 positions match TRBD2. Sequencing used PBMCs. This TCR came from a young woman in good health. The CDR3 loop is CSARGLAGYTDTQYF. The CDR3 nucleotides read TGCAGTGCCAGGGGCCTAGCGGGATACACAGATACGCAGTATTTT.